Listed here are 32 T cell receptor beta chains from one sample, sequenced in a study of PD-1 blockade in classical Hodgkin lymphoma. Assay: immunoSEQ multiplex PCR; the TCRdb copy retains only in-frame clones and omits some. The data show 15,000 to 20,000 clones, 92% seen once. Time point defined: newly diagnosed, previously untreated cHL patient sample. CD4+ T cells were purified from thawed PBMCs by negative selection. The sample consisted of CD4+ T cells from blood. The receptors were sampled from a human donor with classical Hodgkin lymphoma.

J is TRBJ2-5 and V is TRBV18; the match to TRBD1 covers 10 bases. J was trimmed by 5 bases and V by 6 bases; bases with no gene match: 6. CDR3 length equals 14 residues. Per germline, CDR1 KGHSH and CDR2 LQKENI. The CDR3 reads CASSGQGSYETQYF. The CDR3 region has the DNA TGTGCCAGCTCGGGACAGGGGTCGTATGAGACCCAGTACTTC.

This chain connects TRBV9 to TRBJ2-1; D not resolved. The V and J ends lost 4 bases and 0 bases respectively, with 11 bases between them. Germline values: CDR1 SGDLS, CDR2 YYNGEE. The CDR3 consists of 15 residues. The DNA of the CDR3 is TGTGCCAGCAGCCCCGACCCATTCTCCTACAATGAGCAGTTCTTC. Translated, it gives CASSPDPFSYNEQFF. The full variable domain, with the rest looked up from reference TRBV9 and TRBJ2-1, is DSGVTQTPKHLITATGQRVTLRCSPRSGDLSVYWYQQSLDQGLQFLIQYYNGEERAKGNILERFSAQQFPDLHSELNLSSLELGDSALYFCASSPDPFSYNEQFFGPGTRLTVL.

V is TRBV5-4 and J is TRBJ2-7; no clear D gene. The germline V gene has CDR1 SGHNT and CDR2 YYREEE (reference sequence). There are 14 residues in the CDR3. Trimming cost V 0 bases and J 0 bases, with 7 bases left between them. Here the CDR3 DNA reads TGTGCCAGCAGCTTGGACTATTCCTCCTACGAGCAGTACTTC. It is translated as CASSLDYSSYEQYF.

The gene calls are TRBV2 and TRBJ1-2, with TRBD1 matching 7 bases. CDR3 length: 15 residues. After removal of 3 bases from V and 6 bases from J, the junction contained 10 bases not matched to a gene. CDR1 and CDR2 (germline): SNHLY, FYNNEI. Written as DNA, the CDR3 is TGTGCCAGCAGTGAGGGGGGAGGGGGCTTCGATGGCTACACCTTC. This translates into CASSEGGGGFDGYTF.

The chain couples TRBV7-9 to TRBJ2-2; 7 bases line up with TRBD1. CDR3 length: 14 amino acids. Germline-derived CDR1 and CDR2 are SEHNR and FQNEAQ (reference sequence). Losses at the gene ends were 5 bases for V and 4 bases for J; bases not matched to a gene: 4. This chain's CDR3 is CASSHDRVTGELFF. The CDR3, as DNA: TGTGCCAGCAGCCACGACAGGGTCACCGGGGAGCTGTTTTTT.

In its sample, this clone was seen once. The chain has TRBV7-9 and TRBJ1-3; no definite D call. Trimming stripped 5 bases from V and 0 bases from J, with 8 bases between. The CDR3 length is 14 residues. Germline-derived CDR1 and CDR2 are SEHNR and FQNEAQ (reference sequence). The CDR3 spells CASSPRVSGNTIYF. The CDR3 coding sequence is TGTGCCAGCAGCCCCCGGGTCTCTGGAAACACCATATATTTT.

CDR3 in amino acids: CASSRTSGSTNEQFF. CDR3 coding DNA: TGTGCCAGCAGCCGTACTAGCGGGAGCACCAATGAGCAGTTCTTC. This chain joins TRBV7-9 and TRBJ2-1; TRBD2 matches at 11 bases. Germline CDR1 and CDR2: SEHNR and FQNEAQ (reference sequence). The CDR3 spans 15 residues. After removal of 5 bases from V and 6 bases from J, the junction contained 6 bases not matched to a gene.

The count of this clone is one. The rearrangement links TRBV29-1 to TRBJ2-7; weak D call: TRBD1 (5 bases). Per the germline V gene, CDR1 is SQVTM and CDR2 is ANQGSEA. CDR3 length: 11 residues. V lost 4 bases, J lost 2 bases, and 6 bases lay in between. The CDR3 sequence: CSVGGPYEQYF. The CDR3 region has the DNA TGCAGCGTTGGGGGCCCCTACGAGCAGTACTTC.

This chain joins TRBV25-1 and TRBJ1-1, with D possibly being TRBD1 (5 bases). Trimming pared 8 bases from V and 0 bases from J, leaving 16 bases between. Germline CDR1 reads MGHDK; CDR2 reads SYGVNS. CDR3 length: 15 amino acids. The DNA for the CDR3 is TGTGCCAGCTACCCGAAGGGGAATTTGAACACTGAAGCTTTCTTT. Residues: CASYPKGNLNTEAFF.

The chain links TRBV7-9 to TRBJ2-5; 8 bases agree with TRBD2. The DNA end is a closer match to TRBJ2-7, so the J assignment may be wrong. Per the germline V gene, CDR1 is SEHNR and CDR2 is FQNEAQ (reference sequence). The CDR3 is made up of 13 amino acids. CDR3 protein: CASSPGGAYEQYF. CDR3 in DNA: TGTGCCAGCAGCCCCGGGGGGGCCTACGAGCAGTACTTC.

The V and J genes are TRBV19 and TRBJ1-1, with a weak D call TRBD1 (5 bases). This CDR3 is 15 amino acids long. In germline, CDR1 is LNHDA, CDR2 SQIVND (reference sequence). Trimming removed 6 bases at V and 6 bases at J, with 20 bases between. The CDR3 region is CASRRVGGNSAEAFF. CDR3 sequence (DNA): TGTGCCAGTAGGAGGGTGGGGGGGAATAGCGCTGAAGCTTTCTTT. Complete variable domain (other parts from reference TRBV19 and TRBJ1-1): DGGITQSPKYLFRKEGQNVTLSCEQNLNHDAMYWYRQDPGQGLRLIYYSQIVNDFQKGDIAEGYSVSREKKESFPLTVTSAQKNPTAFYLCASRRVGGNSAEAFFGQGTRLTVV.

This chain links TRBV30 with TRBJ2-7, with a possible D match to TRBD2 (5 bases). With 0 bases removed from V and 3 bases from J, the gap between germline ends came to 12 bases. Germline V gives CDR1 GTSNPN, CDR2 SVGIG (reference sequence). The CDR3 has 14 residues. The CDR3 DNA reads as TGTGCCTGGAGTGTAGAACTAGGATACTACGAGCAGTACTTC. Residues: CAWSVELGYYEQYF.

V and J are TRBV10-1 and TRBJ2-7; D assignment may be TRBD1 or TRBD2 (5 bases each). V was trimmed by 8 bases and J by 4 bases, leaving 9 bases between them. The germline V gene encodes CDR1 WNHNN and CDR2 SYGVQD (reference sequence). The CDR3 extends over 11 amino acids. The CDR3 nucleotides are TGCGCCAGCGGGACGACGTACGAGCAGTACTTC. It specifies CASGTTYEQYF.

The chain has TRBV6-6 and TRBJ1-2, with D hard to call. The V gene lost 2 bases and the J gene lost 7 bases, with 11 bases spanning the gap. The CDR3 has 13 amino acids. Germline V gene lookup returns CDR1 MNHNY and CDR2 SVGAGI (reference sequence). CDR3 residues: CASSYDWVVGYTF. The CDR3 DNA reads as TGTGCCAGCAGTTACGACTGGGTTGTTGGCTACACCTTC.

The chain employs TRBV2 and TRBJ1-1; weak D call: TRBD1 (6 bases). Germline V gene data show CDR1 as SNHLY and CDR2 as FYNNEI. The V end lost 6 bases, the J end lost 6 bases, and 23 bases lay between the germline ends. The CDR3 runs to 16 residues. The CDR3 DNA sequence: TGTGCCAGCAGGCTGTCACAGGGTTTTCCTTGGGCTGAAGCTTTCTTT. As protein: CASRLSQGFPWAEAFF.

This clone appeared a few times. The rearrangement uses TRBV28 and TRBJ2-7, with D tentatively TRBD1 or TRBD2 (6 bases each). Trimming removed 7 bases at V and 1 base at J, with 14 bases between. Germline V gives CDR1 MDHEN, CDR2 SYDVKM. The CDR3 totals 14 residues. The CDR3 region is CASTTGDTSYEQYF. CDR3 nucleotide sequence: TGTGCCAGCACCACGGGGGACACATCCTACGAGCAGTACTTC.

The chain joins TRBV19 to TRBJ1-1; D is uncertain. Germline CDR1 reads LNHDA; CDR2 reads SQIVND (reference sequence). Between the trimmed V and J ends, which lost 7 bases and 4 bases, there was a span of 7 bases. The CDR3 sequence is 11 residues long. In DNA form, the CDR3 reads TGTGCCAGTAAGTTAAGCACTGAAGCTTTCTTT. Translated, it gives CASKLSTEAFF.

The V and J genes are TRBV5-4 and TRBJ2-7, with D possibly being TRBD1 (7 bases). Trimming stripped 3 bases from V and 5 bases from J, with 15 bases between. Per the germline V gene, CDR1 is SGHNT and CDR2 is YYREEE (reference sequence). CDR3 length: 14 amino acids. The CDR3 sequence is CASSSQGGRDEQYF. CDR3 nucleotide sequence: TGTGCCAGCAGCTCGCAGGGGGGCCGGGACGAGCAGTACTTC.

This chain uses TRBV10-2 with TRBJ1-2; the match to TRBD1 covers 8 bases. Germline V gene lookup returns CDR1 WSHSY and CDR2 SAAADI. This CDR3 is 13 amino acids long. V was clipped by 4 bases and J by 4 bases; unmatched bases: 2. The CDR3 region is CASSAGGGYGYTF. CDR3 nucleotides: TGCGCCAGCAGTGCAGGGGGCGGCTATGGCTACACCTTC.

This chain joins TRBV7-9 and TRBJ2-1; no reliable D call. Deletions cut 3 bases from V and 5 bases from J, with 8 bases between. The CDR3 length is 13 residues. Germline V gene lookup returns CDR1 SEHNR and CDR2 FQNEAQ (reference sequence). CDR3 in DNA: TGTGCCAGCAGCTTCGAGATCCACAATGAGCAGTTCTTC. Residues: CASSFEIHNEQFF.

The chain couples TRBV5-6 to TRBJ2-5; D unclear. The CDR3 has 12 amino acids. Trimming removed 3 bases at V and 0 bases at J, with 3 bases between. The germline CDR1 and CDR2 sequences are SGHDT and YYEEEE. The CDR3 sequence: CASSWDQETQYF. For the CDR3, the DNA is TGTGCCAGCAGCTGGGACCAAGAGACCCAGTACTTC. Supplemented by reference TRBV5-6 and TRBJ2-5, the full variable domain reads DAGVTQSPTHLIKTRGQQVTLRCSPKSGHDTVSWYQQALGQGPQFIFQYYEEEERQRGNFPDRFSGHQFPNYSSELNVNALLLGDSALYLCASSWDQETQYFGPGTRLLVL.

The rearrangement uses TRBV14 and TRBJ1-3; D is perhaps TRBD1 (5 bases). The CDR3 loop spans 16 amino acids. Germline CDR1 reads SGHDN; CDR2 reads FVKESK. Trimming cost V 5 bases and J 0 bases, with 14 bases left between them. CDR3 sequence: CASSTRTGLSGNTIYF. In DNA, the CDR3 is TGTGCCAGCAGCACCCGAACAGGTCTCTCTGGAAACACCATATATTTT.

The chain is built from TRBV4-1 and TRBJ1-5; D is uncertain. The V end was cut by 2 bases, the J end by 7 bases, with 15 bases between. Germline V gives CDR1 MGHRA, CDR2 YSYEKL. CDR3 length: 15 amino acids. The CDR3 sequence: CASSQRLDGGQPQHF. DNA of the CDR3: TGCGCCAGCAGCCAACGCCTGGACGGAGGGCAGCCCCAGCATTTT.

This clone was observed a single time. This chain uses TRBV6-5 with TRBJ2-5; D call uncertain. CDR1 and CDR2 from the germline V gene are MNHEY and SVGAGI. Trimming removed 8 bases at V and 2 bases at J, with 6 bases between. The CDR3 is made up of 11 amino acids. For the CDR3, the DNA is TGTGCCAGCCGAATTCAAGAGACCCAGTACTTC. It codes for CASRIQETQYF.

The J gene is TRBJ1-2, the V gene TRBV18; D uncertain. The CDR3 runs to 12 residues. Germline assignment: CDR1 KGHSH and CDR2 LQKENI. V lost 5 bases and J lost 3, with 7 bases in between. The DNA of the CDR3 is TGTGCCAGCTCATACAAGGACTATGGCTACACCTTC. This gives the protein CASSYKDYGYTF. Filled out from reference TRBV18 and TRBJ1-2, the complete variable domain reads NAGVMQNPRHLVRRRGQEARLRCSPMKGHSHVYWYRQLPEEGLKFMVYLQKENIIDESGMPKERFSAEFPKEGPSILRIQQVVRGDSAAYFCASSYKDYGYTFGSGTRLTVV.

This clone was counted a single time. The V call is TRBV5-1, the J call TRBJ1-2; a weak D match, TRBD1 (5 bases). The CDR3 consists of 13 residues. Deletions cut 4 bases from V and 5 bases from J, with 12 bases between. Per germline, CDR1 SGHRS and CDR2 YFSETQ. CDR3 sequence (DNA): TGCGCCAGCAGCCACAGGACGGCATATGGCTACACCTTC. This sequence encodes CASSHRTAYGYTF.

The chain couples TRBV5-4 to TRBJ1-6; D is undetermined. Germline-derived CDR1 and CDR2 are SGHNT and YYREEE (reference sequence). The CDR3 extends over 14 amino acids. Trimming cost V 4 bases and J 8 bases, with 13 bases left between them. For the CDR3, the DNA is TGTGCCAGCAGCCCCGAAGTTAAGGATTCACCCCTCCACTTT. This encodes CASSPEVKDSPLHF.

The sample holds one count of this clone. V and J are TRBV6-4 and TRBJ2-3; no clear D. Germline lookup yields CDR1 MRHNA and CDR2 SNTAGT. V was shortened by 2 bases and J by 5 bases, with 14 bases between the two germline ends. The CDR3 loop spans 15 amino acids. The CDR3 DNA sequence: TGTGCCAGCAGTGACGGCCCCACAGCGCTAGATACGCAGTATTTT. It is translated as CASSDGPTALDTQYF.

Here the CDR3 DNA reads TGTGCCAGCATCGGACACCAAGAGACCCAGTACTTC. Amino acid sequence: CASIGHQETQYF. V gene TRBV6-1 combines with J gene TRBJ2-5; D uncertain. CDR3 length: 12 amino acids. The V gene lost 7 bases and the J gene lost 0 bases, with 6 bases spanning the gap. Per germline, CDR1 MNHNS and CDR2 SASEGT.

This chain links TRBV19 with TRBJ2-1; the D is unclear. Trimming removed 6 bases at V and 0 bases at J, with 6 bases between. CDR1 LNHDA and CDR2 SQIVND come from the germline V gene (reference sequence). The CDR3 totals 13 residues. This CDR3 reads CASSPSSYNEQFF. CDR3 DNA sequence: TGTGCCAGTAGCCCCAGCTCCTACAATGAGCAGTTCTTC.

This clone was picked up a small number of times. The rearrangement links TRBV30 to TRBJ1-5, with 7 positions matching TRBD1. V dropped 2 bases and J dropped 4; count of bases not matched to a gene: 2. Looked up from germline, CDR1 is GTSNPN and CDR2 is SVGIG (reference sequence). The CDR3 totals 13 residues. As DNA, the CDR3 is TGTGCCTGGAGTCCACAGGGGAATCAGCCCCAGCATTTT. Translated: CAWSPQGNQPQHF.

The rearrangement joins TRBV5-1 to TRBJ2-1, with 11 bases that match TRBD2. CDR1 and CDR2 from the germline V gene are SGHRS and YFSETQ. CDR3 length: 16 residues. J lost 4 bases, V lost 8 bases, and 11 bases had no gene match. The CDR3 sequence: CASSHSGTSGYNEQFF. The CDR3 DNA is TGCGCCAGTTCCCACTCCGGGACTAGCGGTTACAATGAGCAGTTCTTC.